Shown below are 21 T cell receptor beta chains from a single sample sequenced in a study of T cell responses to AZD1222 COVID-19 vaccine. Measured with immunoSEQ multiplex PCR; TCRdb has only the in-frame clones, and not every one. The table has roughly 130,000 clones, approximately 86% seen once. The source was peripheral blood, collected on day 0 of AZD1222 vaccination. The receptor source for this set is an adult in good health.

The chain is built from TRBV29-1 and TRBJ2-5; 13 nucleotides match TRBD2. The V and J ends lost 6 bases and 2 bases, in that order; junction bases with no gene match: 6. The germline gives CDR1 SQVTM, CDR2 ANQGSEA. This CDR3 region has 15 residues. The CDR3 nucleotides are TGCAGCGTCGACTCGGGACTAGCGGGGCAAGAGACCCAGTACTTC. Protein sequence: CSVDSGLAGQETQYF.

This rearrangement joins TRBV19 to TRBJ2-5; TRBD2 agrees at 13 bases. V lost 9 bases to trimming and J lost 5 bases; unmatched junction nucleotides: 6. CDR3 length equals 14 residues. Per germline, CDR1 LNHDA and CDR2 SQIVND (reference sequence). The CDR3 protein is CASGTSGDSETQYF. CDR3 nucleotides: TGTGCCAGCGGGACTAGCGGGGACAGCGAGACCCAGTACTTC.

The rearrangement links TRBV29-1 to TRBJ2-3, with 7 bases lining up with TRBD2. The germline V gene has CDR1 SQVTM and CDR2 ANQGSEA. The trim removed 1 base at V and 6 bases at J, leaving 16 bases unmatched. This CDR3 spans 17 amino acids. The CDR3 region has the DNA TGCAGCGTTGAAGCTAGGGCCCGACTAGCAGGGTTGGATACGCAGTATTTT. Translated, it gives CSVEARARLAGLDTQYF.

This rearrangement joins TRBV14 to TRBJ2-7; the match to TRBD1 covers 7 bases. This CDR3 has 15 residues. Trimming removed 1 base from V and 0 bases from J; junction bases left unmatched: 3. CDR1 is SGHDN and CDR2 is FVKESK in the germline V gene. The CDR3 loop reads CASSQGDSYSYEQYF. CDR3 nucleotides: TGTGCCAGCAGCCAAGGGGACAGCTACTCCTACGAGCAGTACTTC.

V is TRBV10-3 and J is TRBJ1-6, with D possibly matching TRBD1 (5 bases). This CDR3 has 14 amino acids. CDR1 ENHRY and CDR2 SYGVKD come from the germline V gene. V dropped 2 bases and J dropped 10 bases, with 12 bases sitting between them. CDR3 coding DNA: TGTGCCATCAGTGAGCGGCAGGGAGAATCACCCCTCCACTTT. This sequence encodes CAISERQGESPLHF.

This chain links TRBV3-1 (or the pseudogene TRBV3-2) with TRBJ2-4; 7 bases match TRBD2. Germline values: CDR1 LGHDT, CDR2 YNNKEL (reference sequence). The CDR3 sequence is 16 residues long. The J segment lost 8 bases and the V segment lost 1 base, leaving 11 bases of the junction unmatched. CDR3 DNA: TGTGCCAGCAGCCAAGCCTTACAGCAAGCGGGGCACATTCAGTACTTC. Protein product: CASSQALQQAGHIQYF.

This clone has more than one count but fewer than ten. The rearrangement joins TRBV7-8 to TRBJ1-2, with TRBD1 as a possible D gene (5 bases). CDR3 length: 14 amino acids. Trimming took off 1 base at V and 7 bases at J, with 13 bases between the two ends. CDR1 and CDR2 from the germline V gene are SGHVS and FQNEAQ. CDR3 amino acids: CASSLGGWDGGYTF. CDR3 sequence (DNA): TGTGCCAGCAGCTTAGGGGGATGGGACGGTGGCTACACCTTC.

This clone has more than one count but fewer than ten. CDR3 bases: TGTGCCATCAGTGAAGGACTAGCCACCTACGAGCAGTACTTC. Its protein is CAISEGLATYEQYF. This chain uses TRBV10-3 with TRBJ2-7, with 8 bases identical to TRBD2. Germline CDR1 reads ENHRY; CDR2 reads SYGVKD. V dropped 3 bases and J dropped 2; count of bases not matched to a gene: 3. This CDR3 contains 14 residues.

The chain uses TRBV11-2 and TRBJ1-2; perhaps TRBD1 as D (5 bases). The CDR3 loop spans 16 amino acids. The V gene's germline CDR1 is SGHAT and CDR2 FQNNGV. V was shortened by 4 bases and J by 2 bases, with 17 bases between the two germline ends. CDR3 protein: CASSSRGGTDNYGYTF. In DNA form, the CDR3 reads TGTGCCAGCAGCTCACGGGGAGGGACCGACAACTATGGCTACACCTTC.

V is TRBV18 and J is TRBJ2-7; D assignment may be TRBD1 or TRBD2 (7 bases each). CDR1 is KGHSH and CDR2 is LQKENI in the germline V gene. The length of the CDR3 is 15 residues. V was trimmed by 3 bases and J by 2 bases, leaving 14 bases between them. This CDR3 reads CASSPTGEGTYEQYF. As DNA, the CDR3 is TGTGCCAGCTCACCTACAGGGGAGGGGACCTACGAGCAGTACTTC. The full variable domain, its missing parts supplied by reference TRBV18 and TRBJ2-7, is NAGVMQNPRHLVRRRGQEARLRCSPMKGHSHVYWYRQLPEEGLKFMVYLQKENIIDESGMPKERFSAEFPKEGPSILRIQQVVRGDSAAYFCASSPTGEGTYEQYFGPGTRLTVT.

The V and J genes are TRBV11-2 and TRBJ1-1; D not resolved. V gave up 1 base and J gave up 10 bases, with 10 bases separating them. The CDR3 covers 12 residues. Germline V gene data show CDR1 as SGHAT and CDR2 as FQNNGV. The CDR3 region is CASSLGRVGAFF. The CDR3, as DNA: TGTGCCAGCAGCTTAGGAAGGGTTGGAGCTTTCTTT.

This clone appeared once. The gene calls are TRBV7-8 and TRBJ2-1; D possibly corresponds to TRBD2 (7 bases). CDR3 length equals 15 residues. Trimming removed 1 base from V and 5 bases from J, with 12 bases in between. Per the germline V gene, CDR1 is SGHVS and CDR2 is FQNEAQ. Here the CDR3 reads CASSLVRGANNEQFF. The CDR3 nucleotides are TGTGCCAGCAGCTTAGTCCGGGGGGCAAACAATGAGCAGTTCTTC.

V usage is TRBV19 and J usage is TRBJ1-6; D unclear. This CDR3 is 13 amino acids long. CDR1 and CDR2 from the germline V gene are LNHDA and SQIVND (reference sequence). Trimming left V 3 bases short and J 8 bases short, with 8 bases between. DNA of the CDR3: TGTGCCAGTAGTATGTCAGGATATTCACCCCTCCACTTT. It codes for CASSMSGYSPLHF.

The chain employs TRBV30 and TRBJ1-2; 9 positions match TRBD1. Trimming took 3 bases from V and 4 from J; bases not matched to a gene: 6. Germline V lookup: CDR1 GTSNPN, CDR2 SVGIG (reference sequence). CDR3 length: 14 residues. The CDR3, as DNA: TGTGCCTGGAGCGCGGACAGGGGAGCCTATGGCTACACCTTC. It translates to CAWSADRGAYGYTF.

The V and J genes are TRBV9 and TRBJ2-2; TRBD1 matches at 7 bases. The CDR3 loop spans 16 amino acids. With V trimmed by 0 bases and J by 2 bases, 4 bases remained unmatched. The germline V gene has CDR1 SGDLS and CDR2 YYNGEE. CDR3 sequence reads: CASSVGEGGNTGELFF. The CDR3 DNA is TGTGCCAGCAGCGTAGGGGAAGGGGGCAACACCGGGGAGCTGTTTTTT.

The J gene is TRBJ2-7, the V gene TRBV7-2; a possible D gene is TRBD2 (6 bases). Germline CDR1 is SGHTA and CDR2 is FQGNSA. Trimming shortened V by 5 bases and J by 6 bases, and 14 bases separated the two germline ends. The CDR3 sequence is 13 residues long. The CDR3 DNA reads TGTGCCAGCAGCCCCACGACTAGGCGCGAGCAGTACTTC. It codes for CASSPTTRREQYF.

The DNA for the CDR3 is TGTGCCAGCAGCTTGCAGAGGTTGAACACTGAAGCTTTCTTT. Protein sequence: CASSLQRLNTEAFF. This chain connects TRBV7-8 to TRBJ1-1; D remains ambiguous. The CDR3 runs to 14 residues. Germline assignment: CDR1 SGHVS and CDR2 FQNEAQ. The V and J ends lost 3 bases and 0 bases respectively, with 8 bases between them.

The rearrangement uses TRBV9 and TRBJ1-1; D is uncertain. The CDR3 runs 16 residues. Trimming cost V 4 bases and J 3 bases, with 19 bases left between them. The germline V gene has CDR1 SGDLS and CDR2 YYNGEE. CDR3 bases: TGTGCCAGCAGCCAACCTCCCCCGGGGTTGGACACTGAAGCTTTCTTT. It encodes CASSQPPPGLDTEAFF.

V gene TRBV5-4 combines with J gene TRBJ2-2, with D perhaps TRBD1 (5 bases). This CDR3 has 15 amino acids. Germline V gene lookup returns CDR1 SGHNT and CDR2 YYREEE (reference sequence). V was cut by 1 base and J by 1 base, with 8 bases left in between. CDR3 residues: CASSLLTENTGELFF. CDR3 coding DNA: TGTGCCAGCAGCTTGCTGACAGAGAACACCGGGGAGCTGTTTTTT.

The chain has TRBV13 and TRBJ2-5; weak D call: TRBD1 (6 bases). This CDR3 spans 13 amino acids. V lost 10 bases and J 1 base, leaving 13 bases between the germline ends. Looked up from germline, CDR1 is PRHDT and CDR2 is FYEKMQ (reference sequence). CDR3 nucleotides: TGTGCCACCAAACAGGGCCTCCAAGAGACCCAGTACTTC. Protein product: CATKQGLQETQYF.

The chain links TRBV28 to TRBJ2-3, with D possibly being TRBD1 or TRBD2 (6 bases each). CDR1 MDHEN and CDR2 SYDVKM come from the germline V gene. This CDR3 region has 15 residues. V lost 5 bases, J lost 5 bases, and 17 bases lay in between. DNA for the CDR3: TGTGCCAGCAGTCCCAGGGGCAGGAGGGGAGATACGCAGTATTTT. Translated, it gives CASSPRGRRGDTQYF.